These T cell receptor beta chains were read from a single sample in a study of radiotherapy plus CTLA-4 blockade in lung cancer. Sequencing used immunoSEQ multiplex PCR; TCRdb keeps in-frame clones, though not all of them. The repertoire holds approximately 82,000 clones, with around four fifths as singletons. The sample here was peripheral blood, taken from a patient treated with radiotherapy plus ipilimumab. The receptor source for this set is a human donor with non-small cell lung cancer that progressed on radiotherapy plus ipilimumab. The CDR3 runs from the conserved cysteine through the conserved F or W. Fields, in order: CDR3 DNA, CDR3 protein, clone size, D gene, V gene, J gene. D genes are given only for firm matches. Clone sizes are given selectively: once, few, many, or a class where the clone is expanded.

CDR3nt: TGTGCCAGCACCCCGAGCGGGAGGGAAACAGATACGCAGTATTTT
CDR3aa: CASTPSGRETDTQYF
abundance: NA
d_gene: TRBD2
v_gene: TRBV27
j_gene: TRBJ2-3

CDR3nt: TGCAGCTGGGCCACGGGGAACCCACTCGCGAATCAGCCCCAGCATTTT
CDR3aa: CSWATGNPLANQPQHF
abundance: few
d_gene: NA
v_gene: TRBV29-1
j_gene: TRBJ1-5

CDR3nt: TGTGCCAGCAGTGAGCCAGGGCCTACTAATGAAAAACTGTTTTTT
CDR3aa: CASSEPGPTNEKLFF
abundance: NA
d_gene: NA
v_gene: TRBV2
j_gene: TRBJ1-4

CDR3nt: TGTGCCAGCAGCTCGGGACTAGCGGGGGGGCTAGGCGTAGAGACCCAGTACTTC
CDR3aa: CASSSGLAGGLGVETQYF
abundance: NA
d_gene: TRBD2
v_gene: TRBV7-9
j_gene: TRBJ2-5

CDR3nt: TGTGCCAGCTCACCACCTGGGACCACCTACGAGCAGTACTTC
CDR3aa: CASSPPGTTYEQYF
abundance: NA
d_gene: NA
v_gene: TRBV18
j_gene: TRBJ2-7

CDR3nt: TGTGCCAGCTCACCACCGGCAGGGAATAACATTCAGTACTTC
CDR3aa: CASSPPAGNNIQYF
abundance: NA
d_gene: NA
v_gene: TRBV18
j_gene: TRBJ2-4

CDR3nt: TGTGCCAGTCTAGGCTCCGGGGGGACGCCCCAGCATTTT
CDR3aa: CASLGSGGTPQHF
abundance: few
d_gene: NA
v_gene: TRBV19
j_gene: TRBJ1-5

CDR3nt: TGCGCCAGCAGCCAAACAGGGGGCGTTATCTCGGGCAATGAGCAGTTCTTC
CDR3aa: CASSQTGGVISGNEQFF
abundance: NA
d_gene: TRBD1
v_gene: TRBV4-3
j_gene: TRBJ2-1

CDR3nt: TGTGCCAGCAGTGACCTTCGTTATGGCTACACCTTC
CDR3aa: CASSDLRYGYTF
abundance: NA
d_gene: NA
v_gene: TRBV6-5
j_gene: TRBJ1-2

CDR3nt: TGTGCTAGTGGTTTGGGCCGGGAAAAGTACTTC
CDR3aa: CASGLGREKYF
abundance: once
d_gene: NA
v_gene: TRBV12-5
j_gene: TRBJ2-7

CDR3nt: TGCAGTGTCAAGAACTACGAGCAGTACTTC
CDR3aa: CSVKNYEQYF
abundance: NA
d_gene: NA
v_gene: TRBV20-1
j_gene: TRBJ2-7

CDR3nt: TGTGCTAGTGGTTCACCCCTTATGAACACTGAAGCTTTCTTT
CDR3aa: CASGSPLMNTEAFF
abundance: NA
d_gene: NA
v_gene: TRBV12-5
j_gene: TRBJ1-1

CDR3nt: TGCGCCAGCACCACAGGGACAGGGGGCGATACGCAGTATTTT
CDR3aa: CASTTGTGGDTQYF
abundance: NA
d_gene: TRBD1
v_gene: TRBV5-1
j_gene: TRBJ2-3

CDR3nt: TGTGCCAGCAGCGATCCGGGACAGGGGTTTTATAGCAATCAGCCCCAGCATTTT
CDR3aa: CASSDPGQGFYSNQPQHF
abundance: NA
d_gene: TRBD1
v_gene: TRBV9
j_gene: TRBJ1-5

CDR3nt: TGCGCCAGCAGCTTGGCCTCTTGGGATACGCAGTATTTT
CDR3aa: CASSLASWDTQYF
abundance: NA
d_gene: NA
v_gene: TRBV5-1
j_gene: TRBJ2-3

CDR3nt: TGTGCTAGTGGTTTGGGAGTCGGACAGGGGTCCTATGGCTACACCTTC
CDR3aa: CASGLGVGQGSYGYTF
abundance: NA
d_gene: TRBD1
v_gene: TRBV12-5
j_gene: TRBJ1-2

CDR3nt: TGTGCCAGCAGAATACTGCCCGAATCCTACGAGCAGTACTTC
CDR3aa: CASRILPESYEQYF
abundance: NA
d_gene: NA
v_gene: TRBV6-6
j_gene: TRBJ2-7

CDR3nt: TGTGCCAGCAGTTACGGGGGCAGCTCCTACAATGAGCAGTTCTTC
CDR3aa: CASSYGGSSYNEQFF
abundance: NA
d_gene: NA
v_gene: TRBV6-5
j_gene: TRBJ2-1

CDR3nt: TGTGCCAGCAGCACGCGACAGAACCCCTACACAGATACGCAGTATTTT
CDR3aa: CASSTRQNPYTDTQYF
abundance: few
d_gene: NA
v_gene: TRBV9
j_gene: TRBJ2-3

CDR3nt: TGCGCCAGCAGCCAAGACCCTACGACAGGGACTGGAAACACCATATATTTT
CDR3aa: CASSQDPTTGTGNTIYF
abundance: NA
d_gene: TRBD1
v_gene: TRBV4-1
j_gene: TRBJ1-3

CDR3nt: TGCGCCAGCAGCCAAGATCCCTATCTAGCGGGAGGACAGTTCTTC
CDR3aa: CASSQDPYLAGGQFF
abundance: NA
d_gene: TRBD2
v_gene: TRBV4-1
j_gene: TRBJ2-1

CDR3nt: TGTGCCAGCACCCAGCTCCGAGTCGGCTACACCTTC
CDR3aa: CASTQLRVGYTF
abundance: NA
d_gene: NA
v_gene: TRBV7-2
j_gene: TRBJ1-2

CDR3nt: TGTGCCAGCAGTTTAACGGGTTCCGAGCAGTACTTC
CDR3aa: CASSLTGSEQYF
abundance: NA
d_gene: NA
v_gene: TRBV27
j_gene: TRBJ2-7

CDR3nt: TGTGCCAGCAGTTTGGGAGGGGGCGGTCAGCCCCAGCATTTT
CDR3aa: CASSLGGGGQPQHF
abundance: NA
d_gene: TRBD1
v_gene: TRBV28
j_gene: TRBJ1-5

CDR3nt: TGTGCCAGCTCACTTTCCGCCGGTTCCCACGGTGGCTACACCTTC
CDR3aa: CASSLSAGSHGGYTF
abundance: NA
d_gene: NA
v_gene: TRBV18
j_gene: TRBJ1-2

CDR3nt: TGTGCCAGCAGTCCCAGACAGGGGCGGAGCTCTGGGGCCAACGTCCTGACTTTC
CDR3aa: CASSPRQGRSSGANVLTF
abundance: NA
d_gene: TRBD1
v_gene: TRBV28
j_gene: TRBJ2-6

CDR3nt: TGCGCCAGCAGCTTGGCGGTAGCTCCCTACAATGAGCAGTTCTTC
CDR3aa: CASSLAVAPYNEQFF
abundance: NA
d_gene: NA
v_gene: TRBV5-1
j_gene: TRBJ2-1

CDR3nt: TGTGCCAGCAGCTTGGGTCGGGACAGGGTGAGGAATGAGCAGTTCTTC
CDR3aa: CASSLGRDRVRNEQFF
abundance: NA
d_gene: TRBD1
v_gene: TRBV5-4
j_gene: TRBJ2-1

CDR3nt: TGTGCCATCAGTGGGGTAAACAGCTTCTACACCTTC
CDR3aa: CAISGVNSFYTF
abundance: NA
d_gene: NA
v_gene: TRBV10-3
j_gene: TRBJ1-2

CDR3nt: TGTGCCAGCAGTTACGGGTCGGGCCATACGCAGTATTTT
CDR3aa: CASSYGSGHTQYF
abundance: NA
d_gene: NA
v_gene: TRBV6-6
j_gene: TRBJ2-3

CDR3nt: TGTGCCAGCAGCTTAGGGTTGGAAGGCTACACCTTC
CDR3aa: CASSLGLEGYTF
abundance: few
d_gene: NA
v_gene: TRBV7-9
j_gene: TRBJ1-2

CDR3nt: TGCAGCGTTTCCCGACAGGAGAACACTGAAGCTTTCTTT
CDR3aa: CSVSRQENTEAFF
abundance: once
d_gene: NA
v_gene: TRBV29-1
j_gene: TRBJ1-1

CDR3nt: TGTGCCAGCGCACCGTCCGGGACTAGCCCAGGGCCCCAGTACTTC
CDR3aa: CASAPSGTSPGPQYF
abundance: NA
d_gene: TRBD2
v_gene: TRBV7-2
j_gene: TRBJ2-5

CDR3nt: TGTGCCAGCTCACCGCAGGGAGGGGATCAGCCCCAGCATTTT
CDR3aa: CASSPQGGDQPQHF
abundance: NA
d_gene: NA
v_gene: TRBV18
j_gene: TRBJ1-5

CDR3nt: TGTGCCAGCAGCTTAAGCGGGACATATTATGGCTACACCTTC
CDR3aa: CASSLSGTYYGYTF
abundance: NA
d_gene: NA
v_gene: TRBV13
j_gene: TRBJ1-2

CDR3nt: TGTGCCAGCAAGTTGGGACAGGGTAACACAGATACGCAGTATTTT
CDR3aa: CASKLGQGNTDTQYF
abundance: NA
d_gene: TRBD1
v_gene: TRBV2
j_gene: TRBJ2-3

CDR3nt: TGTGCCAGCTCACCACCAGGGGTTCGAACTGAAGCTTTCTTT
CDR3aa: CASSPPGVRTEAFF
abundance: NA
d_gene: NA
v_gene: TRBV18
j_gene: TRBJ1-1

CDR3nt: TGTGCCAGCAGAGGACAGGGGGCAATGTATGGCTACACCTTC
CDR3aa: CASRGQGAMYGYTF
abundance: NA
d_gene: TRBD1
v_gene: TRBV6-5
j_gene: TRBJ1-2

CDR3nt: TGTGCCAGCAGTTACAAGACGGGGAGCTCTTTCTATGGCTACACCTTC
CDR3aa: CASSYKTGSSFYGYTF
abundance: NA
d_gene: NA
v_gene: TRBV6-5
j_gene: TRBJ1-2

CDR3nt: TGTGCCAGCTCACCGGACGGGGAGGCCTATGGCTACACCTTC
CDR3aa: CASSPDGEAYGYTF
abundance: NA
d_gene: NA
v_gene: TRBV18
j_gene: TRBJ1-2

CDR3nt: TGCGCCAGCAGTCCTGGGGGAGACCCGCTCCTTGAGCAGTTCTTC
CDR3aa: CASSPGGDPLLEQFF
abundance: NA
d_gene: NA
v_gene: TRBV10-2
j_gene: TRBJ2-1

CDR3nt: TGCGCCAGCAGCCATTCTTCAGGGTGGGCTAGCGGGACCCAAAACATTCAGTACTTC
CDR3aa: CASSHSSGWASGTQNIQYF
abundance: NA
d_gene: TRBD2
v_gene: TRBV4-1
j_gene: TRBJ2-4

CDR3nt: TGTGCCAGCAGCCAGCCCCCTGGGCGGGGGGGCGCATACGAGCAGTACTTC
CDR3aa: CASSQPPGRGGAYEQYF
abundance: NA
d_gene: TRBD2
v_gene: TRBV4-2
j_gene: TRBJ2-7

CDR3nt: TGTGCCACCAGCAAGTCGACAGGGGACTACGAGCAGTACTTC
CDR3aa: CATSKSTGDYEQYF
abundance: few
d_gene: TRBD1
v_gene: TRBV15
j_gene: TRBJ2-7

CDR3nt: TGCGCCAGCAGCTCGGGCCGGGCTATCAACACTGAAGCTTTCTTT
CDR3aa: CASSSGRAINTEAFF
abundance: NA
d_gene: NA
v_gene: TRBV5-1
j_gene: TRBJ1-1

CDR3nt: TGTGCCAGCAGGTCAGCTTATGGCTACACCTTC
CDR3aa: CASRSAYGYTF
abundance: NA
d_gene: NA
v_gene: TRBV27
j_gene: TRBJ1-2

CDR3nt: TGTGCTAGCGGTGCCATCGGGGGGGCCGGAGGGGAGACCCAGTACTTC
CDR3aa: CASGAIGGAGGETQYF
abundance: NA
d_gene: TRBD2
v_gene: TRBV7-7
j_gene: TRBJ2-5

CDR3nt: TGTGCCATAAGGCGGCTAGCCCCATGGGCCCAGTACTTC
CDR3aa: CAIRRLAPWAQYF
abundance: NA
d_gene: NA
v_gene: TRBV2
j_gene: TRBJ2-5

CDR3nt: TGTGCCAGCAGTTACTCAGGGAATGGCTACACCTTC
CDR3aa: CASSYSGNGYTF
abundance: NA
d_gene: NA
v_gene: TRBV6-5
j_gene: TRBJ1-2

CDR3nt: TGTGCCAGTAGTGAACAGGGGTGGCATCAGCCCCAGCATTTT
CDR3aa: CASSEQGWHQPQHF
abundance: NA
d_gene: TRBD1
v_gene: TRBV19
j_gene: TRBJ1-5

CDR3nt: TGCGCCAGCAGGACCGCCAGCACAGATACGCAGTATTTT
CDR3aa: CASRTASTDTQYF
abundance: NA
d_gene: NA
v_gene: TRBV5-1
j_gene: TRBJ2-3

CDR3nt: TGTGCCACCAGCAGAGATAAGGGGGACTGGGCCTTTGGCGAGCAGTACTTC
CDR3aa: CATSRDKGDWAFGEQYF
abundance: few
d_gene: NA
v_gene: TRBV15
j_gene: TRBJ2-7

CDR3nt: TGTGCCAGCAGTGAAGCTCTTTTTGACTACACCTACGAGCAGTACTTC
CDR3aa: CASSEALFDYTYEQYF
abundance: NA
d_gene: NA
v_gene: TRBV2
j_gene: TRBJ2-7

CDR3nt: TGTGCCAGTAGTACAGCTAGTAACGGAGCGTACGAGCAGTACTTC
CDR3aa: CASSTASNGAYEQYF
abundance: NA
d_gene: NA
v_gene: TRBV19
j_gene: TRBJ2-7

CDR3nt: TGTGCCAGTAGTCCTCGAACAGGTTGGGACTACGAGCAGTACTTC
CDR3aa: CASSPRTGWDYEQYF
abundance: NA
d_gene: NA
v_gene: TRBV19
j_gene: TRBJ2-7

CDR3nt: TGTGCCAGCACCACGACCTTTGAGCAGTTCTTC
CDR3aa: CASTTTFEQFF
abundance: NA
d_gene: NA
v_gene: TRBV28
j_gene: TRBJ2-1

CDR3nt: TGTGCCAGCTCACCGGGACAGGCCCGGAGTGGAAACACCATATATTTT
CDR3aa: CASSPGQARSGNTIYF
abundance: NA
d_gene: TRBD1
v_gene: TRBV18
j_gene: TRBJ1-3